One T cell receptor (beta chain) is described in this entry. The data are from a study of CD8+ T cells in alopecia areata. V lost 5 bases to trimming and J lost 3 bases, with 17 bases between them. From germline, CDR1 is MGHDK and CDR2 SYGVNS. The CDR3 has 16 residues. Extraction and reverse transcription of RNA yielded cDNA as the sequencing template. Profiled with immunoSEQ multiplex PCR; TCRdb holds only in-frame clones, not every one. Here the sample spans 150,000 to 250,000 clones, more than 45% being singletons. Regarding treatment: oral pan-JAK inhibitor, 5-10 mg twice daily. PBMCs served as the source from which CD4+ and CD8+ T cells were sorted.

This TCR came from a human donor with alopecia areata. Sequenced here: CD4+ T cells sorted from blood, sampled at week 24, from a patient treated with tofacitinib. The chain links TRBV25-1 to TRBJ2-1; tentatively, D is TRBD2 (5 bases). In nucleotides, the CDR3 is TGTGCCAGCAGTAGCGACACTAGTAAAATCTACAATGAGCAGTTCTTC. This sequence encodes CASSSDTSKIYNEQFF.